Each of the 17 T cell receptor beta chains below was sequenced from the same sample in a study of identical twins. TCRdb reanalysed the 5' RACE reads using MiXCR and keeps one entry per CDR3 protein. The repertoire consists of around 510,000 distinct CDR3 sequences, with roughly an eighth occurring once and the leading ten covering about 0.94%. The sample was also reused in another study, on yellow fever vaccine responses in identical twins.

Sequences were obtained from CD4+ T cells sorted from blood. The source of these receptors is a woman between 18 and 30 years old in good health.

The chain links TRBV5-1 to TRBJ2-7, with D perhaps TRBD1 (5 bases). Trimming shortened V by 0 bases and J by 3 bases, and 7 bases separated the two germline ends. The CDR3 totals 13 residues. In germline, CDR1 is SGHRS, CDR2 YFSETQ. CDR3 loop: CASSLEGNYEQYF. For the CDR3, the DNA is TGCGCCAGCAGCTTGGAGGGGAACTACGAGCAGTACTTC.

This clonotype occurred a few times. CDR3 sequence (DNA): TGTGCCATCAGTAGACTAGCGGGAGGGCCAGATACGCAGTATTTT. This encodes CAISRLAGGPDTQYF. The gene calls are TRBV10-3 and TRBJ2-3, with 14 nucleotides matching TRBD2. CDR1 and CDR2 from the germline V gene are ENHRY and SYGVKD. V shed 5 bases, J shed 4 bases, and the junction held 2 bases outside the gene matches. The CDR3 consists of 15 residues.

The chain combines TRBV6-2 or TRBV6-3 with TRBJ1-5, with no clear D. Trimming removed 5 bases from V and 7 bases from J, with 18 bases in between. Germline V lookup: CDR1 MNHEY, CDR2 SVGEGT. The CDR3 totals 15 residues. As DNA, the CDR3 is TGTGCCAGCAGTAGTTACGTGGCGGCGAGGCAGCCCCAGCATTTT. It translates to CASSSYVAARQPQHF.

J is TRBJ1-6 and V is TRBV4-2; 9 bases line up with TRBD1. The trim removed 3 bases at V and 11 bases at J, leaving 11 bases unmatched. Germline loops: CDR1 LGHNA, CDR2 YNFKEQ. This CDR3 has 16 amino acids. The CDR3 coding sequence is TGTGCCAGCAGCCAGGGCGGGGACAGGGAACGTGCACCCCTCCACTTT. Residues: CASSQGGDRERAPLHF.

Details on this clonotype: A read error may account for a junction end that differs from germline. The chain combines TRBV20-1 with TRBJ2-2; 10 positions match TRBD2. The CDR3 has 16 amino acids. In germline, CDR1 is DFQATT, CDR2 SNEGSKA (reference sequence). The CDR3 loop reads CCAPMLSSGSTGELFF. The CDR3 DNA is TGCTGTGCCCCCATGTTGTCTAGCGGGAGTACCGGGGAGCTGTTTTTT.

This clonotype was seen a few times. CDR3 sequence: CASSLSGWIQETQYF. The DNA for the CDR3 is TGTGCCAGCAGCTTATCGGGTTGGATACAAGAGACCCAGTACTTC. V usage is TRBV11-2 and J usage is TRBJ2-5; D remains ambiguous. Germline CDR1 and CDR2: SGHAT and FQNNGV. The CDR3 has 15 amino acids. Trimming shortened V by 2 bases and J by 2 bases, and 12 bases separated the two germline ends.

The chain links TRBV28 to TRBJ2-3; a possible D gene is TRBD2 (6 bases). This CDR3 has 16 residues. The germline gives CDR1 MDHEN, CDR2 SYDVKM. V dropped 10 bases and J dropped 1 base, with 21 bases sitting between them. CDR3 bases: TGTGCCACCCTTACCTGGGAGCGGGTGGGCACAGATACGCAGTATTTT. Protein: CATLTWERVGTDTQYF.

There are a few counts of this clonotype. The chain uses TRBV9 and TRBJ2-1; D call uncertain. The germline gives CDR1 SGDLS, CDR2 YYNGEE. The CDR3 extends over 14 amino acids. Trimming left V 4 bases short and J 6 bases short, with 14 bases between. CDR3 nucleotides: TGTGCCAGCAGCCCTCGGGTCTGGGGCAATGAGCAGTTCTTC. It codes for CASSPRVWGNEQFF. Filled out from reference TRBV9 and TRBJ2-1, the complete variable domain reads DSGVTQTPKHLITATGQRVTLRCSPRSGDLSVYWYQQSLDQGLQFLIQYYNGEERAKGNILERFSAQQFPDLHSELNLSSLELGDSALYFCASSPRVWGNEQFFGPGTRLTVL.

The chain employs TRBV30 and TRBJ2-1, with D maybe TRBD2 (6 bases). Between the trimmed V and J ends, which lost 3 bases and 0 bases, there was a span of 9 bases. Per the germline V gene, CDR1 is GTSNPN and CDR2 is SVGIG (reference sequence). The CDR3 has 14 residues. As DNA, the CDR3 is TGTGCCTGGAGGTCCGGGAGCTCCTACAATGAGCAGTTCTTC. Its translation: CAWRSGSSYNEQFF.

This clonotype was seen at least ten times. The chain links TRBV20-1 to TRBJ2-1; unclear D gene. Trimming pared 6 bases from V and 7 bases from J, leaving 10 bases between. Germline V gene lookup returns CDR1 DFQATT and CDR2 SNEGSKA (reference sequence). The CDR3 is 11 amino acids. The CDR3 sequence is CSARSYNEQFF. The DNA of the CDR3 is TGCAGTGCCAGATCTTATAATGAGCAGTTCTTC.

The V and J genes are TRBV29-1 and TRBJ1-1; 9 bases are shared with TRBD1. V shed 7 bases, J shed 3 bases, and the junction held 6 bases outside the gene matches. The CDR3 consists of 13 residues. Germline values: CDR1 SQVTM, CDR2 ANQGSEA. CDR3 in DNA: TGCAGCGCCAGGACAGGGGCCGACACTGAAGCTTTCTTT. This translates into CSARTGADTEAFF. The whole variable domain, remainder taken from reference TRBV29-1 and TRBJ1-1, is SAVISQKPSRDICQRGTSLTIQCQVDSQVTMMFWYRQQPGQSLTLIATANQGSEATYESGFVIDKFPISRPNLTFSTLTVSNMSPEDSSIYLCSARTGADTEAFFGQGTRLTVV.

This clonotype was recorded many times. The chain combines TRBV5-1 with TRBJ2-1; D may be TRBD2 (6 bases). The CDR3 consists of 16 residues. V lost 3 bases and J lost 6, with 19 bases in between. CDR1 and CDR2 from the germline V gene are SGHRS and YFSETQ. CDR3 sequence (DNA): TGCGCCAGCAGCTGGACCGGGACTGGTACCACCAATGAGCAGTTCTTC. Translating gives CASSWTGTGTTNEQFF.

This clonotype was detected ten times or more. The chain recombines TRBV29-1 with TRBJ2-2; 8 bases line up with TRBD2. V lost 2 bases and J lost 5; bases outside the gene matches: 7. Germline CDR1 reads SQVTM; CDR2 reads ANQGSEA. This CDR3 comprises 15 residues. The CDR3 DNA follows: TGCAGCGTTGAAAAGGGACTAGGGTCGACCGGGGAGCTGTTTTTT. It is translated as CSVEKGLGSTGELFF.

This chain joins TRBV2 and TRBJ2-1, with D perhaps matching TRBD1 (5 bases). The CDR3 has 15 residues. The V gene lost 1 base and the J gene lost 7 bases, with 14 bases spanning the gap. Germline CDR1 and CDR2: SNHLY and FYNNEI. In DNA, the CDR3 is TGTGCCAGCAGTGAAGAGGCAGGGATTGTGAATGAGCAGTTCTTC. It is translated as CASSEEAGIVNEQFF.

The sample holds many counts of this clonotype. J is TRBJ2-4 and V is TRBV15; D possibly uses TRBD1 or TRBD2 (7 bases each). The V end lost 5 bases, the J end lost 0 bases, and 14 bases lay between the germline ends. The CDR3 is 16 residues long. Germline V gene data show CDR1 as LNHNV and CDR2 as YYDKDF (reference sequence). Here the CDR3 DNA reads TGTGCCACCAGCCCAGGGGGGGTAGTAGCCAAAAACATTCAGTACTTC. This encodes CATSPGGVVAKNIQYF.

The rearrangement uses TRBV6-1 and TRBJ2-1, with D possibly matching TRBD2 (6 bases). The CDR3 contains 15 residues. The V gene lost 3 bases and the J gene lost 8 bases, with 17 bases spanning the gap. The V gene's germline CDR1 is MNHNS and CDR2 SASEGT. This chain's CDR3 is CASSEAGTLVYEQFF. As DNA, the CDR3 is TGTGCCAGCAGTGAGGCCGGGACTCTGGTATATGAGCAGTTCTTC.

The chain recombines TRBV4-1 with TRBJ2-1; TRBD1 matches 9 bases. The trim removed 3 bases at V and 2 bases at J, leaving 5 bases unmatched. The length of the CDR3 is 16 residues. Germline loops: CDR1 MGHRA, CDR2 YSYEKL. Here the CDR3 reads CASSHMTGGAYNEQFF. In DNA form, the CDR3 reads TGCGCCAGCAGCCACATGACAGGGGGTGCCTACAATGAGCAGTTCTTC.